The clone carrying this T cell receptor beta chain came up a few times. The antigen is not known. Germline V gene lookup returns CDR1 LGHNA and CDR2 YNFKEQ. Trimming removed 0 bases from V and 4 bases from J, with 10 bases in between. There are 15 residues in the CDR3. The sample originates from a study of beta chain features in type 1 diabetes. General study points: There was a moderate but significant shortening of TCRB CDR3s in all four CD4+ subsets of Type 1 diabetes patients.

Expressed TCRB transcripts were sequenced after all isolated RNA was converted to cDNA. Some clones are missing from TCRdb's copy, which holds only in-frame ones; the method was immunoSEQ multiplex PCR. This sample has a few hundred thousand clones, with 8% to 10% found just once. This rearrangement joins TRBV4-2 to TRBJ1-5; D is ambiguous. This receptor was obtained from a young man with type 1 diabetes. Source material: central memory CD4+ T cells from blood. In DNA form, the CDR3 reads TGTGCCAGCAGCCAAGATAGAGGGTATAATCAGCCCCAGCATTTT. This translates into CASSQDRGYNQPQHF.